This is a list of T cell receptor beta chains from one sample in a study of beta chain features in type 1 diabetes. Repertoires were generated with immunoSEQ multiplex PCR, while TCRdb's copy carries only in-frame clones and drops some. Altogether about 110,000 clones are present, about two fifths being singletons, with the ten largest covering less than 0.08%. Sample: stem cell memory CD4+ T cells from blood. The receptor source for this set is a woman under 30 in good health. CDR3s include the opening cysteine and the closing phenylalanine or tryptophan. A D gene is named only where the DNA matches it firmly. For some rows the clone size is stated as once, few or many, or as a class when expanded; others skip it.

size	V	D	J	DNA	CDR3
NA	TRBV6-1	NA	TRBJ1-2	TGTGCCAGCTTGGGACTGAGCTATGGCTACACCTTC	CASLGLSYGYTF
few	TRBV5-1	NA	TRBJ2-1	TGCGCCAGCAGCTTGCGGGTCCCGGATGAGCAGTTCTTC	CASSLRVPDEQFF
NA	TRBV28	NA	TRBJ2-3	TGTGCCAGCGGTGACAGGCTGGGGACAGATACGCAGTATTTT	CASGDRLGTDTQYF
NA	TRBV19	NA	TRBJ2-1	TGTGCCAGTAGTATAGCGGATAGCGGTAGCTCCTACAATGAGCAGTTCTTC	CASSIADSGSSYNEQFF
NA	TRBV11-2	TRBD1	TRBJ2-1	TGTGCCAGCAGCCCGATAGAGGGACAGGGGATATACAATGAGCAGTTCTTC	CASSPIEGQGIYNEQFF
few	TRBV5-1	TRBD1	TRBJ2-7	TGCGCCAGCAGCTTCGACAGGGGCTACGAGCAGTACTTC	CASSFDRGYEQYF
few	TRBV11-2	NA	TRBJ2-6	TGTGCCAGCAGCCCAACCCAGCGCTCTGGGGCCAACGTCCTGACTTTC	CASSPTQRSGANVLTF
few	TRBV5-1	NA	TRBJ2-7	TGCGCCAGCAGCCGACATATCGAGCAGTACTTC	CASSRHIEQYF
few	TRBV11-2	NA	TRBJ2-3	TGTGCCAGCGGAGAAAGAGGTGGAGCAGATACGCAGTATTTT	CASGERGGADTQYF
NA	TRBV28	NA	TRBJ2-1	TGTGCCAGCAGTTTAGGAGAGTGGAATGAGCAGTTCTTC	CASSLGEWNEQFF
NA	TRBV4-2	NA	TRBJ2-7	TGTGCCAGCAGCCCTGAAGCGGTCAGCTCCTACGAGCAGTACTTC	CASSPEAVSSYEQYF
few	TRBV29-1	NA	TRBJ1-1	TGCAGCGTTGAAGACTCGCCGGGGATCACTGAAGCTTTCTTT	CSVEDSPGITEAFF
NA	TRBV25-1	NA	TRBJ2-2	TGTGCCAGCAGAGGACAGCCGGGCACCGGGGAGCTGTTTTTT	CASRGQPGTGELFF
NA	TRBV5-1	TRBD1	TRBJ2-5	TGCGCCAGCAGCTTGGCCGGTCAGGGGGCAAGAGAGACCCAGTACTTC	CASSLAGQGARETQYF
few	TRBV27	TRBD1	TRBJ2-7	TGTGCCAGCAGTCAAACCGGGACAGTTCGTTACGAGCAGTACTTC	CASSQTGTVRYEQYF
NA	TRBV9	NA	TRBJ2-1	TGTGCCAGCAGCGTAGAGGCTAGGCCCTACAATGAGCAGTTCTTC	CASSVEARPYNEQFF
few	TRBV19	NA	TRBJ2-4	TGTGCCAGTAATGAGAGACAGCTAGCCAAAAACATTCAGTACTTC	CASNERQLAKNIQYF
NA	TRBV27	NA	TRBJ2-1	TGTGCCAGCAGTTTACCCCGGGACTCATACAATGAGCAGTTCTTC	CASSLPRDSYNEQFF
NA	TRBV28	NA	TRBJ2-7	TGTGCCAGCAGTTTATTAACTAACGAGCAGTACTTC	CASSLLTNEQYF
few	TRBV9	TRBD2	TRBJ2-1	TGTGCCAGCAGCGTAGCCCCCTCCCCGGGAGGCTGGTACAATGAGCAGTTCTTC	CASSVAPSPGGWYNEQFF
NA	TRBV6-5	NA	TRBJ2-5	TGTGCCAGCAGTCACCGGGACACGCAGTACTTC	CASSHRDTQYF
NA	TRBV4-3	TRBD1	TRBJ2-7	TGCGCCAGCAGCCAGGACAGGGCCTACGAGCAGTACTTC	CASSQDRAYEQYF
NA	TRBV5-1	TRBD2	TRBJ2-1	TGCGCCAGCAGCTTGCCTAGGACTAGCGGGAGCAATGAGCAGTTCTTC	CASSLPRTSGSNEQFF
NA	TRBV19	NA	TRBJ2-3	TGTGCCAGTAAATCTAGAGGGACAGATACGCAGTATTTT	CASKSRGTDTQYF
NA	TRBV7-8	TRBD2	TRBJ2-5	TGTGCCAGCAGCTTAAGCGGGGCTAGTGGTGGAGGGCAACAAGAGACCCAGTACTTC	CASSLSGASGGGQQETQYF
few	TRBV4-2	TRBD2	TRBJ2-2	TGTGCCAGCAGCTTAGAGCGGGGCGCGAACACCGGGGAGCTGTTTTTT	CASSLERGANTGELFF
NA	TRBV5-1	TRBD2	TRBJ2-5	TGCGCCAGCGCGCTAGCGCTAGCGGGCGGGGGTGAGACCCAGTACTTC	CASALALAGGGETQYF
NA	TRBV10-2	NA	TRBJ1-1	TGCGCCAGCAGCCTCGGGACAGAAGCTTTCTTT	CASSLGTEAFF
few	TRBV29-1	TRBD2	TRBJ2-1	TGCAGCGGTCAACCGGGACTAGCGGGACACAATGAGCAGTTCTTC	CSGQPGLAGHNEQFF
NA	TRBV6-6	NA	TRBJ2-5	TGTGCCAGCAGTTACTCCCGGGGGACCCCAGAGACCCAGTACTTC	CASSYSRGTPETQYF
NA	TRBV10-3	TRBD1	TRBJ1-2	TGTGCCATCAGTGAGTTACCGTCCGCAGGGGGCGCGGATGGCTACACCTTC	CAISELPSAGGADGYTF
few	TRBV29-1	NA	TRBJ1-2	TGCAGCGTTGAAAGAGGGTCCGCTAACTATGGCTACACCTTC	CSVERGSANYGYTF